These 26 T cell receptor beta chains share one sample of origin, sequenced in a study of blood T cell repertoires in COVID-19. Assay: immunoSEQ multiplex PCR; the TCRdb copy retains only in-frame clones and omits some. The table has some 460,000 clones, 70% to 90% seen once. What was sequenced was PBMCs or T cells enriched from blood (not recorded which). The receptors derive from a young woman with acute COVID-19.

The chain combines TRBV19 with TRBJ2-1; D remains unclear. Germline V lookup: CDR1 LNHDA, CDR2 SQIVND (reference sequence). This CDR3 has 13 amino acids. V dropped 3 bases and J dropped 4 bases, with 7 bases sitting between them. The chain's CDR3 is CASSIQDYNEQFF. The CDR3 DNA sequence: TGTGCCAGTAGTATTCAGGATTACAATGAGCAGTTCTTC.

This chain joins TRBV6-5 and TRBJ1-6; 10 positions match TRBD1. Germline values: CDR1 MNHEY, CDR2 SVGAGI. J was trimmed by 10 bases and V by 2 bases; bases with no gene match: 8. The CDR3 consists of 16 residues. In nucleotides, the CDR3 is TGTGCCAGCAGTTACACCGTCCCGGGACAGGGGTCACCCCTCCACTTT. Its protein product is CASSYTVPGQGSPLHF.

Here the CDR3 reads CASSWSDSPGEPQHF. Written as DNA, the CDR3 is TGTGCCAGCAGCTGGTCCGACAGCCCGGGGGAGCCCCAGCATTTT. V usage is TRBV7-9 and J usage is TRBJ1-5; a weak D match, TRBD1 (5 bases). The CDR3 consists of 15 residues. Germline CDR1 reads SEHNR; CDR2 reads FQNEAQ (reference sequence). V lost 4 bases and J lost 8, with 18 bases in between.

The chain joins TRBV7-9 to TRBJ2-3; TRBD1 matches 9 bases. The CDR3 spans 15 residues. J was trimmed by 3 bases and V by 4 bases; bases with no gene match: 5. The germline gives CDR1 SEHNR, CDR2 FQNEAQ (reference sequence). The CDR3 bases are TGTGCCAGCAGCTCCGGACAGGGGAGGACAGATACGCAGTATTTT. Translation gives CASSSGQGRTDTQYF.

The J gene is TRBJ1-2, the V gene TRBV10-3; D unclear. This CDR3 comprises 13 residues. Germline CDR1 is ENHRY and CDR2 is SYGVKD. V lost 2 bases and J 3 bases, leaving 7 bases between the germline ends. CDR3 in amino acids: CAISEGGYYGYTF. The CDR3 DNA reads TGTGCCATCAGTGAGGGCGGCTACTATGGCTACACCTTC.

The chain employs TRBV19 and TRBJ1-5; tentative D call: TRBD1 (5 bases). The V end was cut by 6 bases, the J end by 4 bases, with 16 bases between. This CDR3 comprises 15 residues. From germline, CDR1 is LNHDA and CDR2 SQIVND (reference sequence). This chain's CDR3 is CASSPQVSVNQPQHF. The CDR3 DNA follows: TGTGCCAGTAGCCCACAGGTCTCTGTAAATCAGCCCCAGCATTTT.

Concerning this clone itself: Different DNA sequences within this sample yield the same CDR3. The chain employs TRBV9 and TRBJ2-2; TRBD1 aligns across 7 bases. CDR1 and CDR2 from the germline V gene are SGDLS and YYNGEE. This CDR3 region has 14 residues. The V and J ends lost 1 base and 3 bases, in that order; junction bases with no gene match: 0. The CDR3 region is CASSVQGDTGELFF. DNA of the CDR3: TGTGCCAGCAGCGTACAGGGGGACACCGGGGAGCTGTTTTTT.

Only one count was recorded for this clone. The chain combines TRBV18 with TRBJ1-2, with 9 nucleotides matching TRBD1. The germline V gene encodes CDR1 KGHSH and CDR2 LQKENI. The V segment lost 2 bases and the J segment 5 bases; nucleotides outside the gene matches: 9. The CDR3 runs to 16 residues. CDR3 loop: CASSPLTGQGIYGYTF. The CDR3 nucleotides are TGTGCCAGCTCACCATTAACGGGACAGGGTATTTATGGCTACACCTTC.

The gene calls are TRBV7-2 and TRBJ1-1; no definite D call. The germline V gene encodes CDR1 SGHTA and CDR2 FQGNSA. This CDR3 region has 12 residues. V gave up 1 base and J gave up 7 bases, with 7 bases separating them. In DNA, the CDR3 is TGTGCCAGCAGCTTAGAACATTTTGAAGCTTTCTTT. Protein product: CASSLEHFEAFF.

This chain connects TRBV28 to TRBJ1-3, with D unclear. V gave up 6 bases and J gave up 4 bases, with 7 bases separating them. Per germline, CDR1 MDHEN and CDR2 SYDVKM. CDR3 length equals 12 residues. The chain's CDR3 is CASRSRGNTIYF. CDR3 nucleotide sequence: TGTGCCAGCAGGAGCAGGGGAAACACCATATATTTT.

V is TRBV5-1 and J is TRBJ1-1; D gene uncertain. The V and J ends lost 4 bases and 3 bases respectively, with 16 bases between them. CDR1 is SGHRS and CDR2 is YFSETQ in the germline V gene. The CDR3 consists of 15 residues. The CDR3 loop reads CASSPNAVSYTEAFF. CDR3 nucleotide sequence: TGCGCCAGCAGCCCGAATGCAGTCTCGTACACTGAAGCTTTCTTT.

The chain combines TRBV4-3 with TRBJ2-1, with TRBD2 matching over 12 bases. The trim removed 1 base at V and 3 bases at J, leaving 1 base unmatched. This CDR3 is 16 amino acids long. The germline gives CDR1 LGHNA, CDR2 YSLEER. The CDR3 nucleotides read TGCGCCAGCAGCCAAGGGACTAGCGGGGACTACAATGAGCAGTTCTTC. The encoded protein is CASSQGTSGDYNEQFF.

The chain employs TRBV6-4 and TRBJ2-3, with TRBD2 matching over 9 bases. V lost 7 bases to trimming and J lost 1 base; unmatched junction nucleotides: 12. The CDR3 runs 17 residues. Germline CDR1 MRHNA, CDR2 SNTAGT. The CDR3 nucleotides read TGTGCCAGCAAGGCGGGAGGGCCGTGGGATGGCACAGATACGCAGTATTTT. This sequence encodes CASKAGGPWDGTDTQYF.

Here the CDR3 reads CASSSAGEKYEQYF. DNA of the CDR3: TGTGCCAGCAGTTCTGCGGGAGAAAAGTACGAGCAGTACTTC. This rearrangement joins TRBV7-9 to TRBJ2-7, with 7 positions matching TRBD2. The V gene's germline CDR1 is SEHNR and CDR2 FQNEAQ (reference sequence). The junction had 9 bases not matched to a gene; V was cut back by 6 bases and J by 4 bases. This CDR3 contains 14 residues.

This clone was recorded once. The chain uses TRBV16 and TRBJ1-5; D ambiguous. The CDR3 is 15 amino acids. Germline V lookup: CDR1 KGHSY, CDR2 FQNENV. The V and J ends lost 6 bases and 4 bases respectively, with 16 bases between them. The CDR3, as DNA: TGTGCCAGCAGTGAGTCTTATGGGGAGAATCAGCCCCAGCATTTT. Translating gives CASSESYGENQPQHF. Supplemented by reference TRBV16 and TRBJ1-5, the full variable domain reads GEEVAQTPKHLVRGEGQKAKLYCAPIKGHSYVFWYQQVLKNEFKFLISFQNENVFDETGMPKERFSAKCLPNSPCSLEIQATKLEDSAVYFCASSESYGENQPQHFGDGTRLSIL.

J is TRBJ1-5 and V is TRBV7-2; D is ambiguous. This CDR3 comprises 16 residues. Germline loops: CDR1 SGHTA, CDR2 FQGNSA. V lost 0 bases to trimming and J lost 4 bases, with 13 bases between them. The CDR3 DNA follows: TGTGCCAGCAGCTTAGCTTTTCACTACATAAATCAGCCCCAGCATTTT. It encodes CASSLAFHYINQPQHF.

The chain recombines TRBV6-5 with TRBJ2-7; weak D call: TRBD1 (5 bases). In germline, CDR1 is MNHEY, CDR2 SVGAGI. The CDR3 sequence is 14 residues long. Trimming shortened V by 7 bases and J by 0 bases, and 13 bases separated the two germline ends. The CDR3 is CASKGADLSYEQYF. As DNA, the CDR3 is TGTGCCAGCAAAGGGGCGGACCTCTCCTACGAGCAGTACTTC.

This chain uses TRBV19 with TRBJ1-4; 9 bases are a match to TRBD1. Per germline, CDR1 LNHDA and CDR2 SQIVND (reference sequence). This CDR3 contains 15 residues. V shed 4 bases, J shed 8 bases, and the junction held 8 bases outside the gene matches. CDR3 DNA: TGTGCCAGTAGTAGTTCCGGGACAGGGACCGAAAAACTGTTTTTT. Protein: CASSSSGTGTEKLFF. The full variable domain, with the rest looked up from reference TRBV19 and TRBJ1-4, is DGGITQSPKYLFRKEGQNVTLSCEQNLNHDAMYWYRQDPGQGLRLIYYSQIVNDFQKGDIAEGYSVSREKKESFPLTVTSAQKNPTAFYLCASSSSGTGTEKLFFGSGTQLSVL.

The V gene is TRBV15, the J gene TRBJ2-7; 10 bases are a match to TRBD1. The CDR3 has 15 amino acids. The germline V gene has CDR1 LNHNV and CDR2 YYDKDF (reference sequence). V lost 3 bases and J lost 5; bases outside the gene matches: 7. The CDR3 sequence is CATSSWGTGDNEQYF. CDR3 in DNA: TGTGCCACCAGCAGTTGGGGGACAGGGGACAACGAGCAGTACTTC.

V is TRBV24-1 and J is TRBJ1-5, with D uncertain. Germline V gives CDR1 KGHDR, CDR2 SFDVKD. The CDR3 is 15 amino acids. Trimming left V 4 bases short and J 2 bases short, with 11 bases between. CDR3 protein: CATSEGGGGNQPQHF. In DNA, the CDR3 is TGTGCCACCAGTGAGGGAGGCGGGGGCAATCAGCCCCAGCATTTT.

V gene TRBV12-5 combines with J gene TRBJ1-1, with 7 nucleotides matching TRBD1. Trimming cost V 11 bases and J 1 base; bases outside gene matches: 7. Germline V gene lookup returns CDR1 LGHNT and CDR2 FRNRAP. The CDR3 is 13 residues long. The CDR3, as DNA: TGTGCTGGGAAGACAGGGTCGAACACTGAAGCTTTCTTT. It specifies CAGKTGSNTEAFF.

The chain has TRBV11-3 and TRBJ1-1; possibly TRBD1 for D (5 bases). This CDR3 region has 14 residues. Germline assignment: CDR1 SGHNT and CDR2 YENEEA. The V end was cut by 1 base, the J end by 1 base, with 7 bases between. DNA for the CDR3: TGTGCCAGCAGCTTAGCAGGGAAGAACACTGAAGCTTTCTTT. Its translation: CASSLAGKNTEAFF.

The V call is TRBV9, the J call TRBJ2-2, with TRBD2 matching over 9 bases. The V segment lost 3 bases and the J segment 4 bases; nucleotides outside the gene matches: 7. Germline V lookup: CDR1 SGDLS, CDR2 YYNGEE. The CDR3 totals 16 residues. The CDR3 region is CASSAGLARSTGELFF. Written as DNA, the CDR3 is TGTGCCAGCAGCGCCGGACTAGCGCGGTCCACCGGGGAGCTGTTTTTT. Supplemented by reference TRBV9 and TRBJ2-2, the full variable domain reads DSGVTQTPKHLITATGQRVTLRCSPRSGDLSVYWYQQSLDQGLQFLIQYYNGEERAKGNILERFSAQQFPDLHSELNLSSLELGDSALYFCASSAGLARSTGELFFGEGSRLTVL.

This chain uses TRBV28 with TRBJ2-3; 10 positions agree with TRBD2. CDR3 size: 14 residues. Trimming took 5 bases from V and 5 from J; bases not matched to a gene: 4. CDR1 and CDR2 from the germline V gene are MDHEN and SYDVKM. The CDR3, as DNA: TGTGCCAGCAGTGTGAGCGGGAGGGGAGATACGCAGTATTTT. Its translation is CASSVSGRGDTQYF.

The chain couples TRBV11-2 to TRBJ1-4; D not resolved. V was shortened by 5 bases and J by 7 bases, with 14 bases between the two germline ends. This CDR3 has 14 residues. Germline loops: CDR1 SGHAT, CDR2 FQNNGV. The CDR3 DNA follows: TGTGCCAGCAGCCAAGCCGCCAGAGGTGAAAAACTGTTTTTT. Its translation is CASSQAARGEKLFF.

In this sample, this clone turned up a few times. The chain has TRBV6-5 and TRBJ1-5, with D uncertain. CDR1 MNHEY and CDR2 SVGAGI come from the germline V gene. The CDR3 contains 15 residues. Deletions cut 7 bases from V and 2 bases from J, with 15 bases between. CDR3 sequence reads: CASTAEVLGNQPQHF. The CDR3 DNA sequence: TGTGCCAGCACAGCAGAGGTATTAGGCAATCAGCCCCAGCATTTT.